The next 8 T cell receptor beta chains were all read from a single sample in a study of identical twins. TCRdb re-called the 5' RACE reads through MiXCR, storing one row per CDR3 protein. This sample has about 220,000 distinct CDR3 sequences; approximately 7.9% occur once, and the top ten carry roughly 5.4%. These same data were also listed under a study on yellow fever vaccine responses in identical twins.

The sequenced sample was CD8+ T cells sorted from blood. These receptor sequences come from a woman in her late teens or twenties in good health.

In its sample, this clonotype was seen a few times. The CDR3 nucleotides read TGTGCCAGCAGCGGCGACAGGGCGGGGGAGCAGTACTTC. Amino acid sequence: CASSGDRAGEQYF. The chain links TRBV9 to TRBJ2-7; D may be TRBD1 (7 bases). The CDR3 has 13 amino acids. Trimming left V 3 bases short and J 7 bases short, with 14 bases between. CDR1 is SGDLS, CDR2 YYNGEE, per germline.

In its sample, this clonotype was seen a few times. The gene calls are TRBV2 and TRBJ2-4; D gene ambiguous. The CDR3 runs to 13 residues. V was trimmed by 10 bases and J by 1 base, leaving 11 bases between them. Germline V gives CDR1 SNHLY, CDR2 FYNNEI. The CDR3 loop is CATAVEAKNIQYF. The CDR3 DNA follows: TGTGCCACCGCCGTCGAGGCCAAAAACATTCAGTACTTC.

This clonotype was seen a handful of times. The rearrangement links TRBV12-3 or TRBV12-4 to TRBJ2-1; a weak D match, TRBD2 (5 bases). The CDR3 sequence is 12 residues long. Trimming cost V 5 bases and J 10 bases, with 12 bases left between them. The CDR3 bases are TGTGCCAGCAGTCCAGGACTCTGGGAGCAGTTCTTC. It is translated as CASSPGLWEQFF.

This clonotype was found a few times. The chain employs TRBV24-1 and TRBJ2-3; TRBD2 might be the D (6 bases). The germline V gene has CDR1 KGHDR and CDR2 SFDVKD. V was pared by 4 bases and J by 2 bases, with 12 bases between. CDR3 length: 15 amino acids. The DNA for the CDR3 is TGTGCCACCAGTGACCCGGCGGGGACCACAGATACGCAGTATTTT. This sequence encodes CATSDPAGTTDTQYF.

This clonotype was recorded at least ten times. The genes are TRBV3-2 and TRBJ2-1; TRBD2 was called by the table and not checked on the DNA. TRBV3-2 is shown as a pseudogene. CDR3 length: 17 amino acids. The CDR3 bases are TGTGCCAGCAGCCAATACCCTAGCGGAAACTCCTACAATGAGCAGTTCTTC. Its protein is CASSQYPSGNSYNEQFF.

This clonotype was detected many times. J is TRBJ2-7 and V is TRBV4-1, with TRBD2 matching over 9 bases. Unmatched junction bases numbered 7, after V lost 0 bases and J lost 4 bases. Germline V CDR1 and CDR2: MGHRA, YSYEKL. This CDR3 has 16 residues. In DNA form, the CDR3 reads TGCGCCAGCAGCCAAGACTCGACTAGCGGTCTATACGAGCAGTACTTC. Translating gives CASSQDSTSGLYEQYF.

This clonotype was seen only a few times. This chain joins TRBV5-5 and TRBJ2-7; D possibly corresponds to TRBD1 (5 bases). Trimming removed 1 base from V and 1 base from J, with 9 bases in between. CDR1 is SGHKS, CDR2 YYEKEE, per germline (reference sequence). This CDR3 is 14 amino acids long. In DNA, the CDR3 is TGTGCCAGCAGCTTGATTGGGGCATCCTACGAGCAGTACTTC. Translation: CASSLIGASYEQYF.

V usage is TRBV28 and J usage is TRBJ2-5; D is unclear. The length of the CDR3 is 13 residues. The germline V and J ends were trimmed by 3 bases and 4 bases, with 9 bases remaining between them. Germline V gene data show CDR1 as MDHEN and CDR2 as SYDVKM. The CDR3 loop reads CASSFSWTETQYF. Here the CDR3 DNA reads TGTGCCAGCAGTTTTTCTTGGACAGAGACCCAGTACTTC.